Presented here are 24 T cell receptor beta chains from one specimen sequenced in a study of cytomegalovirus exposure and HLA in healthy donors. PCR amplification relied on 60 Vbeta primers (plus 13 Jbeta primers). The method was immunoSEQ multiplex PCR; TCRdb's version includes in-frame clones alone and lacks a portion of them. The sample has roughly 140,000 clones, roughly 80% seen once. Source material: PBMCs. The receptors were gathered from a man aged 40-55 years in good health and CMV-seropositive.

The chain couples TRBV5-4 to TRBJ1-1; D gene ambiguous. V lost 0 bases and J 0 bases, leaving 6 bases between the germline ends. The CDR3 has 14 residues. CDR1 and CDR2 (germline): SGHNT, YYREEE (reference sequence). This CDR3 reads CASSLDGVNTEAFF. The CDR3 nucleotides are TGTGCCAGCAGCTTGGACGGAGTGAACACTGAAGCTTTCTTT. Supplemented by reference TRBV5-4 and TRBJ1-1, the full variable domain reads ETGVTQSPTHLIKTRGQQVTLRCSSQSGHNTVSWYQQALGQGPQFIFQYYREEENGRGNFPPRFSGLQFPNYSSELNVNALELDDSALYLCASSLDGVNTEAFFGQGTRLTVV.

The chain joins TRBV19 to TRBJ2-1, with 7 bases identical to TRBD1. The CDR3 consists of 14 residues. The J segment lost 2 bases and the V segment lost 6 bases, leaving 4 bases of the junction unmatched. Germline V gives CDR1 LNHDA, CDR2 SQIVND (reference sequence). The CDR3 loop is CASRTGMTYNEQFF. The CDR3 DNA is TGTGCCAGTAGGACAGGGATGACCTACAATGAGCAGTTCTTC. Filled out from reference TRBV19 and TRBJ2-1, the complete variable domain reads DGGITQSPKYLFRKEGQNVTLSCEQNLNHDAMYWYRQDPGQGLRLIYYSQIVNDFQKGDIAEGYSVSREKKESFPLTVTSAQKNPTAFYLCASRTGMTYNEQFFGPGTRLTVL.

The chain is built from TRBV10-2 and TRBJ2-7; D is undetermined. V shed 5 bases and J shed 3 bases, with 5 bases lying between them. Germline CDR1 reads WSHSY; CDR2 reads SAAADI. The CDR3 has 11 residues. CDR3 in DNA: TGCGCCAGCAGTCCCAACTACGAGCAGTACTTC. Its translation is CASSPNYEQYF.

V gene TRBV11-2 combines with J gene TRBJ1-1; the D is unclear. CDR3 length: 15 amino acids. V gave up 3 bases and J gave up 1 base, with 12 bases separating them. Germline V CDR1 and CDR2: SGHAT, FQNNGV. CDR3 sequence reads: CASSFSGGGNTEAFF. The CDR3 DNA follows: TGTGCCAGCAGCTTCTCGGGAGGAGGGAACACTGAAGCTTTCTTT.

The chain uses TRBV2 and TRBJ1-5; 8 nucleotides match TRBD1. Germline trimming cut 11 bases from V and 2 bases from J; bases unmatched to any gene: 8. There are 14 residues in the CDR3. CDR1 SNHLY and CDR2 FYNNEI come from the germline V gene. Here the CDR3 DNA reads TGTGCCGCCCGGACAGGGAACGGCAATCAGCCCCAGCATTTT. Its protein product is CAARTGNGNQPQHF.

J is TRBJ1-1 and V is TRBV20-1; D uncertain. The V gene's germline CDR1 is DFQATT and CDR2 SNEGSKA (reference sequence). The V and J ends lost 3 bases and 6 bases respectively, with 8 bases between them. The CDR3 totals 11 residues. CDR3 sequence reads: CSARSPAEAFF. CDR3 coding DNA: TGCAGTGCTAGGTCCCCTGCTGAAGCTTTCTTT.

The chain combines TRBV2 with TRBJ1-2, with TRBD1 as a possible D gene (6 bases). This CDR3 comprises 14 residues. Deletions cut 9 bases from V and 2 bases from J, with 16 bases between. Germline CDR1 reads SNHLY; CDR2 reads FYNNEI. CDR3 amino acids: CASSPRTGNYGYTF. In DNA form, the CDR3 reads TGTGCCAGTTCTCCCCGTACAGGGAACTATGGCTACACCTTC.

This clone was recorded only once. The chain combines TRBV2 with TRBJ2-1; 7 bases align to TRBD2. The germline CDR1 and CDR2 sequences are SNHLY and FYNNEI. This CDR3 contains 15 residues. J lost 10 bases, V lost 6 bases, and 15 bases had no gene match. CDR3 protein: CASRPQGLFGGEQFF. CDR3 nucleotide sequence: TGTGCCAGCAGGCCGCAGGGACTATTTGGCGGGGAGCAGTTCTTC.

The rearrangement joins TRBV27 to TRBJ2-2; no definite D call. The CDR3 has 13 amino acids. Germline V lookup: CDR1 MNHEY, CDR2 SMNVEV (reference sequence). The V end lost 2 bases, the J end lost 3 bases, and 4 bases lay between the germline ends. DNA of the CDR3: TGTGCCAGCAGTTTAGTCTACACCGGGGAGCTGTTTTTT. Encoded protein: CASSLVYTGELFF.

The rearrangement links TRBV7-2 to TRBJ2-7; 7 nucleotides agree with TRBD1. The CDR3 runs 15 residues. Germline-derived CDR1 and CDR2 are SGHTA and FQGNSA. J was trimmed by 2 bases and V by 2 bases; bases with no gene match: 6. The CDR3 DNA follows: TGTGCCAGCAGCTTAAGCCAGGGGGTACCCTACGAGCAGTACTTC. This codes for CASSLSQGVPYEQYF.

The CDR3 nucleotides read TGTGCCATCAGGGACACCCTGGGAAACACCATATATTTT. Encoded protein: CAIRDTLGNTIYF. The chain employs TRBV10-3 and TRBJ1-3; tentative D call: TRBD1 (5 bases). Trimming pared 6 bases from V and 4 bases from J, leaving 10 bases between. Per germline, CDR1 ENHRY and CDR2 SYGVKD. The CDR3 sequence is 13 residues long.

The chain employs TRBV5-1 and TRBJ2-2; 9 nucleotides line up with TRBD2. Germline lookup yields CDR1 SGHRS and CDR2 YFSETQ. The CDR3 spans 17 residues. The V gene end was trimmed by 0 bases and the J gene end by 3 bases; junction bases not matched to a gene: 6. As DNA, the CDR3 is TGCGCCAGCAGCTTGGCCTTAGCGGGGGACGACACCGGGGAGCTGTTTTTT. It encodes CASSLALAGDDTGELFF.

This rearrangement joins TRBV5-4 to TRBJ2-2; 9 bases are a match to TRBD2. Germline V gene data show CDR1 as SGHNT and CDR2 as YYREEE (reference sequence). This CDR3 has 16 residues. Trimming removed 4 bases from V and 7 bases from J; junction bases left unmatched: 11. CDR3 bases: TGTGCCAGCAGCATTAGCGGGAGTTTCGGCGGCGGGGAGCTGTTTTTT. This gives the protein CASSISGSFGGGELFF. Full variable domain (remainder filled in from reference TRBV5-4 and TRBJ2-2): ETGVTQSPTHLIKTRGQQVTLRCSSQSGHNTVSWYQQALGQGPQFIFQYYREEENGRGNFPPRFSGLQFPNYSSELNVNALELDDSALYLCASSISGSFGGGELFFGEGSRLTVL.

The V gene is TRBV6-5, the J gene TRBJ2-5, with 9 positions matching TRBD2. With V trimmed by 4 bases and J by 1 base, 4 bases remained unmatched. The CDR3 loop spans 15 amino acids. Germline CDR1 is MNHEY and CDR2 is SVGAGI. As DNA, the CDR3 is TGTGCCAGCAGTTTTTTAGCGGGGGCCCAAGAGACCCAGTACTTC. Translating gives CASSFLAGAQETQYF.

The chain has TRBV27 and TRBJ2-1, with 10 bases aligning to TRBD1. In germline, CDR1 is MNHEY, CDR2 SMNVEV (reference sequence). V shed 4 bases, J shed 2 bases, and the junction held 5 bases outside the gene matches. The CDR3 covers 16 residues. CDR3 sequence: CASSWDRGGTYNEQFF. CDR3 DNA: TGTGCCAGCAGTTGGGACAGGGGAGGAACCTACAATGAGCAGTTCTTC.

This sequence joins TRBV27 and TRBJ1-2; TRBD1 is a possible D gene (6 bases). CDR3 length equals 13 residues. CDR1 and CDR2 (germline): MNHEY, SMNVEV (reference sequence). V was clipped by 3 bases and J by 4 bases, with 9 bases between them. The CDR3: CASSLGGAYGYTF. DNA of the CDR3: TGTGCCAGCAGTTTGGGGGGGGCCTATGGCTACACCTTC.

This chain connects TRBV7-6 to TRBJ2-7; 9 bases align to TRBD1. The germline V gene encodes CDR1 SGHVS and CDR2 FNYEAQ. The CDR3 totals 13 residues. The ends lost 7 bases at V and 6 bases at J; junction bases unmatched: 7. CDR3 sequence (DNA): TGTGCCAGCACTCCGGGACAGGGTCCCGAGCAGTACTTC. It translates to CASTPGQGPEQYF.

The chain uses TRBV5-1 and TRBJ2-7, with D possibly TRBD2 on 6 matching bases. This CDR3 has 13 amino acids. The V end was cut by 1 base, the J end by 6 bases, with 11 bases between. Germline loops: CDR1 SGHRS, CDR2 YFSETQ. Written as DNA, the CDR3 is TGCGCCAGCAGCTTGTTGTCGGGGGTCGAGCAGTACTTC. Protein: CASSLLSGVEQYF.

The V and J genes are TRBV27 and TRBJ1-4; 7 bases align to TRBD1. Germline-derived CDR1 and CDR2 are MNHEY and SMNVEV (reference sequence). V gave up 6 bases and J gave up 8 bases; unmatched junction bases: 3. The CDR3 loop spans 12 amino acids. CDR3 region: CASRTGVEKLFF. In nucleotides, the CDR3 is TGTGCCAGCAGAACAGGGGTAGAAAAACTGTTTTTT.

The rearrangement joins TRBV29-1 to TRBJ1-1; D unclear. Germline V gene sequence: CDR1 SQVTM, CDR2 ANQGSEA. Trimming shortened V by 4 bases and J by 3 bases, and 9 bases separated the two germline ends. The CDR3 loop spans 12 amino acids. The CDR3 is CSVGSLYTEAFF. The CDR3 region has the DNA TGCAGCGTTGGTAGCTTATACACTGAAGCTTTCTTT. Full variable domain (outside the CDR3, taken from reference TRBV29-1 and TRBJ1-1): SAVISQKPSRDICQRGTSLTIQCQVDSQVTMMFWYRQQPGQSLTLIATANQGSEATYESGFVIDKFPISRPNLTFSTLTVSNMSPEDSSIYLCSVGSLYTEAFFGQGTRLTVV.

The CDR3 region has the DNA TGTGCCACCAGCTTACCGGACAGGGGGATTAACTATGGCTACACCTTC. This encodes CATSLPDRGINYGYTF. The chain has TRBV15 and TRBJ1-2; TRBD1 aligns across 10 bases. V was pared by 5 bases and J by 1 base, with 7 bases of the junction left unmatched. Germline assignment: CDR1 LNHNV and CDR2 YYDKDF (reference sequence). CDR3 length equals 16 residues.

The chain recombines TRBV5-1 with TRBJ2-7; D is perhaps TRBD1 (5 bases). CDR1 is SGHRS and CDR2 is YFSETQ in the germline V gene. CDR3 length equals 15 residues. V lost 5 bases and J lost 0, with 15 bases in between. The CDR3 sequence: CASSTRAGGSYEQYF. The CDR3 DNA sequence: TGCGCCAGCAGTACCAGGGCTGGCGGCTCCTACGAGCAGTACTTC.

This clone came up once. The J gene is TRBJ1-2, the V gene TRBV19, with 8 bases identical to TRBD1. V trimming: 7 bases; J trimming: 1 base; junction bases outside the gene matches: 8. The germline V gene has CDR1 LNHDA and CDR2 SQIVND (reference sequence). The CDR3 covers 15 residues. The DNA of the CDR3 is TGTGCCAGTACCATGACAGGGGCCGGTAACTATGGCTACACCTTC. Its protein product is CASTMTGAGNYGYTF.

This clone came up a few times. This chain links TRBV30 with TRBJ2-1, with TRBD2 matching over 7 bases. The V and J ends lost 4 bases and 11 bases, in that order; junction bases with no gene match: 11. This CDR3 contains 13 residues. From germline, CDR1 is GTSNPN and CDR2 SVGIG (reference sequence). The CDR3 here is CAWTPGGGPKQFF. The CDR3 region has the DNA TGTGCCTGGACCCCCGGGGGAGGGCCGAAGCAGTTCTTC.